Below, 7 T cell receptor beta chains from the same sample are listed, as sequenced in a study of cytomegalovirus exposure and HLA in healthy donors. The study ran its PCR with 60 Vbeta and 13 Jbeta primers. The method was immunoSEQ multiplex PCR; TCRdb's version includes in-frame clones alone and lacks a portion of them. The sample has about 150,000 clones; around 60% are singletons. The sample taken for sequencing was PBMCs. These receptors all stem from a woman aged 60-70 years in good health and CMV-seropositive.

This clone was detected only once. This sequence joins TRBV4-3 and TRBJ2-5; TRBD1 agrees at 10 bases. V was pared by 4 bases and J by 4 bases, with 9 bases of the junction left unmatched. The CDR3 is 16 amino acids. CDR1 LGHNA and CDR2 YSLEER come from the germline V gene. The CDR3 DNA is TGCGCCAGCAGCCTGATCGGGACAGGGGAGGGAGAGACCCAGTACTTC. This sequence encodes CASSLIGTGEGETQYF.

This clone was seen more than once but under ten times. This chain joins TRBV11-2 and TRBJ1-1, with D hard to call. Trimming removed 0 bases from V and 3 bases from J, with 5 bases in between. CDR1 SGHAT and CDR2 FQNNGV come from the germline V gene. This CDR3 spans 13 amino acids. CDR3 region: CASSLEQYTEAFF. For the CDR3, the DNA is TGTGCCAGCAGCTTAGAACAGTACACTGAAGCTTTCTTT.

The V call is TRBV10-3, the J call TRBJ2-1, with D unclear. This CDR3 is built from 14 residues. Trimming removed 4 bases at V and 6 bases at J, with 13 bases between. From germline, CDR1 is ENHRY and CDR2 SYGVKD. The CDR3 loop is CAISGELVFNEQFF. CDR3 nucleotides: TGTGCCATCAGTGGTGAATTAGTTTTCAATGAGCAGTTCTTC.

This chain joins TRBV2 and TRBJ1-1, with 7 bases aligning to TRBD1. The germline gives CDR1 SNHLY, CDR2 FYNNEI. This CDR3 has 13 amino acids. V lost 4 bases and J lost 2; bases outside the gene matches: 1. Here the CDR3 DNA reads TGTGCCAGCAGTGGACAGGGAAACACTGAAGCTTTCTTT. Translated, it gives CASSGQGNTEAFF. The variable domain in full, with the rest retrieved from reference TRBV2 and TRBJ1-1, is EPEVTQTPSHQVTQMGQEVILRCVPISNHLYFYWYRQILGQKVEFLVSFYNNEISEKSEIFDDQFSVERPDGSNFTLKIRSTKLEDSAMYFCASSGQGNTEAFFGQGTRLTVV.

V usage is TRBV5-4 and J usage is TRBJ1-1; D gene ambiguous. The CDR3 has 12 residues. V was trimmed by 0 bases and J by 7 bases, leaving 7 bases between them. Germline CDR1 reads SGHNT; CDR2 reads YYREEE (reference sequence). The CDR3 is CASSLGQDEAFF. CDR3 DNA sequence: TGTGCCAGCAGCTTGGGGCAGGATGAAGCTTTCTTT.

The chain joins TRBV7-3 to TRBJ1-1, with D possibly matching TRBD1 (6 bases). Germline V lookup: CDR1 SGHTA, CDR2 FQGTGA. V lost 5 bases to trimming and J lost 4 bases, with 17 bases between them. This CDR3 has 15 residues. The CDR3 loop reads CASSLAGGRSTEAFF. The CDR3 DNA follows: TGTGCCAGCAGCCTTGCCGGGGGGCGGAGCACTGAAGCTTTCTTT.

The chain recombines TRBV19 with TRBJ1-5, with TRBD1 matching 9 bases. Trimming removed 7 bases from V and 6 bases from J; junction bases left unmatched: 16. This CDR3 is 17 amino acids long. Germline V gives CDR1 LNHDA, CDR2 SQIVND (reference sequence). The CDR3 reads CASTATGGRFVGQPQHF. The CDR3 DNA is TGTGCCAGTACAGCCACAGGGGGCAGGTTTGTAGGTCAGCCCCAGCATTTT. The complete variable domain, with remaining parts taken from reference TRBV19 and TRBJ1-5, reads DGGITQSPKYLFRKEGQNVTLSCEQNLNHDAMYWYRQDPGQGLRLIYYSQIVNDFQKGDIAEGYSVSREKKESFPLTVTSAQKNPTAFYLCASTATGGRFVGQPQHFGDGTRLSIL.